This entry concerns a single T cell receptor beta chain. The antigen remains undetermined. The method was immunoSEQ multiplex PCR; TCRdb's version includes in-frame clones alone and lacks a portion of them. The sample includes under 100,000 clones, about 88% of them seen just once. The source of the sample is a study of T cell responses to AZD1222 COVID-19 vaccine. The overall study: Pooling of second doses given at about 4 or about 12 weeks was done.

Study results and limitations: AZD1222 recipients seropositive at baseline numbered only 5 or 6. Targets within unmutated variant regions were reportedly found for nearly half of spike-specific TCRs. Donors skewed white British and female; clonal diversity was possibly underestimated.

The CDR3 has 14 amino acids. Germline values: CDR1 MNHEY, CDR2 SVGAGI. V was trimmed by 5 bases and J by 6 bases, leaving 13 bases between them. This receptor was identified in an adult in good health. The V call is TRBV6-5, the J call TRBJ1-4, with D uncertain. Specimen: peripheral blood, collected on day 0 of AZD1222 vaccination. CDR3 amino acids: CASSLGGFDEKLFF. As DNA, the CDR3 is TGTGCCAGCAGTCTGGGCGGGTTTGATGAAAAACTGTTTTTT.